This is a list of T cell receptor beta chains from one sample in a study of cytomegalovirus exposure and HLA in healthy donors. This table comes from immunoSEQ multiplex PCR, and its TCRdb copy is limited to in-frame clones, with some not included. The listing records some 180,000 clones. The sequencing sample was made of PBMCs. The receptors stem from a man younger than 45 in good health and CMV-seronegative. The CDR3 runs from the conserved cysteine through the conserved F or W. Each record gives: V gene, J gene, CDR3 protein.

TRBV5-1	TRBJ1-1	CASSFNPTGMNTEAFF
TRBV6-6	TRBJ1-6	CASSPTGAYNSPLHF
TRBV5-6	TRBJ2-2	CASSFQGTGELFF
TRBV7-2	TRBJ2-4	CASSLEGAGGLAKNIQYF
TRBV7-9	TRBJ2-5	CASSLGRGRETQYF
TRBV30	TRBJ2-5	CAWSVQRGDQETQYF
TRBV6-5	TRBJ1-2	CASSYSTGLYGYTF
TRBV11-3	TRBJ1-4	CASSLAARTNEKLFF
TRBV15	TRBJ1-1	CATRRGQPNTEAFF
TRBV6-5	TRBJ2-1	CASSYGTAYNEQFF
TRBV4-1	TRBJ2-3	CASSQDPPARTDTQYF